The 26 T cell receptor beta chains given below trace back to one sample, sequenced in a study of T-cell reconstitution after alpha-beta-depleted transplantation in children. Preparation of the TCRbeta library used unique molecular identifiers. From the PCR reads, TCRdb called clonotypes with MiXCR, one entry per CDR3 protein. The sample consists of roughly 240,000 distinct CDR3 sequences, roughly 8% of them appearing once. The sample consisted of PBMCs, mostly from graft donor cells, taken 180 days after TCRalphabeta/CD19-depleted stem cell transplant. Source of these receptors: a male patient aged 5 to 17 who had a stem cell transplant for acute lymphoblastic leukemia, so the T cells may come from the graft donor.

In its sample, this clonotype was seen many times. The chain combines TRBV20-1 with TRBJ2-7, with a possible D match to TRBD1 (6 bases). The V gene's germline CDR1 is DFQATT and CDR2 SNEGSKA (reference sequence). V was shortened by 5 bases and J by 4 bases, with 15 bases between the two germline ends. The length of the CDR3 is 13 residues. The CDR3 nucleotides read TGCAGTGCTCCCGGGACAAAGGTATACGAGCAGTACTTC. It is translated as CSAPGTKVYEQYF.

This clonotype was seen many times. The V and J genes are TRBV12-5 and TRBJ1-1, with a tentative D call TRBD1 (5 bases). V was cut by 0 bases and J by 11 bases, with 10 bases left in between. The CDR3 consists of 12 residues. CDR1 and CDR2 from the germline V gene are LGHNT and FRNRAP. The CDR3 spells CASGLVSGGAFF. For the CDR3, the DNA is TGTGCTAGTGGTTTGGTCTCCGGGGGGGCTTTCTTT.

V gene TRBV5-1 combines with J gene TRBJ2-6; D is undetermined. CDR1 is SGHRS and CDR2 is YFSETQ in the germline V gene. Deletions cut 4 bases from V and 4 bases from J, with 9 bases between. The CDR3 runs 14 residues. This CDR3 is CASSLTAGANVLTF. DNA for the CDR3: TGCGCCAGCAGCCTCACAGCCGGGGCCAACGTCCTGACTTTC.

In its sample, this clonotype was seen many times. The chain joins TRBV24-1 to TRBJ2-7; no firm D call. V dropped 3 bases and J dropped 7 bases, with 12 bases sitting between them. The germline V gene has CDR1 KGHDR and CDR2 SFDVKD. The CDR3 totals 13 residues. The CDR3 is CATSDTGLVEQYF. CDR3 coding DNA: TGTGCCACCAGTGATACCGGGCTTGTGGAGCAGTACTTC.

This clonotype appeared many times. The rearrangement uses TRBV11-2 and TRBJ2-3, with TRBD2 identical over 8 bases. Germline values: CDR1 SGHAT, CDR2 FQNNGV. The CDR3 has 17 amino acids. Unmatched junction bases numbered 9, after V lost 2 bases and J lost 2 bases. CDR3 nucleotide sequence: TGTGCCAGCAGCTTAAGGAGCGGAGCGGGGGCCACAGATACGCAGTATTTT. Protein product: CASSLRSGAGATDTQYF.

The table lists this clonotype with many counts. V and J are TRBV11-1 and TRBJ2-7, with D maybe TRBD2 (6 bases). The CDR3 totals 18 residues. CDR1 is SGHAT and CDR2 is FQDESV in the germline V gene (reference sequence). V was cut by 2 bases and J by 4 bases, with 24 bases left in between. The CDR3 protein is CASSLLDPLREAWYEQYF. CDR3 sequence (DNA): TGTGCCAGCAGCTTATTAGACCCATTGAGGGAGGCATGGTACGAGCAGTACTTC.

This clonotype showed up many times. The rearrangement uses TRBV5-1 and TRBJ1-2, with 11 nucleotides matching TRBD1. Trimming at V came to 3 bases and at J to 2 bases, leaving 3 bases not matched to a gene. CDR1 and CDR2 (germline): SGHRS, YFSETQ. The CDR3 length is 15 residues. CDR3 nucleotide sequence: TGCGCCAGCAGCTCAGGACAGGGGGCGAACTATGGCTACACCTTC. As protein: CASSSGQGANYGYTF.

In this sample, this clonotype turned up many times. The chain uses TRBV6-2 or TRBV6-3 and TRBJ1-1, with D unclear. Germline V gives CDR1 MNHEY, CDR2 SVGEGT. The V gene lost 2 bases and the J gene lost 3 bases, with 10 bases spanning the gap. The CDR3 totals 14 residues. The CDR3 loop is CASSYPGRYTEAFF. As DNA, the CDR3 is TGTGCCAGCAGTTACCCAGGCCGATACACTGAAGCTTTCTTT.

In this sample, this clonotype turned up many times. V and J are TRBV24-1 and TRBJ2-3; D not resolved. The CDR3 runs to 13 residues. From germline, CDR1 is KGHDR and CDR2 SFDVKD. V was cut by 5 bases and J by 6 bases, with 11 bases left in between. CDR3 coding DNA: TGTGCCACCAGTGCGCCAGGATTGGATACGCAGTATTTT. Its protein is CATSAPGLDTQYF.

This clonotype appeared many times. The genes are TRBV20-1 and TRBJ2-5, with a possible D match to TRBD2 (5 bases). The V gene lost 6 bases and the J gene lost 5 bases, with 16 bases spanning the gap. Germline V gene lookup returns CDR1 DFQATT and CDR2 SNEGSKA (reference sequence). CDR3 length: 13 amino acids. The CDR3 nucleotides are TGCAGTGCCCCGAAAGGAGGAGAGGAGACCCAGTACTTC. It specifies CSAPKGGEETQYF.

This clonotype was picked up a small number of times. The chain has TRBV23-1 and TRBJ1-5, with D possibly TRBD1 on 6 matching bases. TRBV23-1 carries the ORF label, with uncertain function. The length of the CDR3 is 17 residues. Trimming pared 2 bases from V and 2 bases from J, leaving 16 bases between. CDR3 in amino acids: CASSQDGGRTGNQPQHF. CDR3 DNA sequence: TGCGCCAGCAGTCAAGATGGGGGGCGAACAGGCAATCAGCCCCAGCATTTT.

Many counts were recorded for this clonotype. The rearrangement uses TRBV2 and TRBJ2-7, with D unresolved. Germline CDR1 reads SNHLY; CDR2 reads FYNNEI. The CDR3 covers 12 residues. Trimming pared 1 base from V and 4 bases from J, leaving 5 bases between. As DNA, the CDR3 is TGTGCCAGCAGTGAAGAGGGATACGAGCAGTACTTC. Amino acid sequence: CASSEEGYEQYF.

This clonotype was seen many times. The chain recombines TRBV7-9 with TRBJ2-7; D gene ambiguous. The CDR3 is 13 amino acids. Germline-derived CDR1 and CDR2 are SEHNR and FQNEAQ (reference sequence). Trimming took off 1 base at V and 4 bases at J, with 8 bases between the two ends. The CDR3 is CASSLVPPYEQYF. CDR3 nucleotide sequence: TGTGCCAGCAGCTTAGTCCCACCATACGAGCAGTACTTC.

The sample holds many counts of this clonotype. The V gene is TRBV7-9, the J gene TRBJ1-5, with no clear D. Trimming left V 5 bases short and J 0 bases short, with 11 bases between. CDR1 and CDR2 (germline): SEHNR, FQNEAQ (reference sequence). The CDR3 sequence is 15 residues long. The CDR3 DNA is TGTGCCAGCAGCCCCTTTAACTATAGCAATCAGCCCCAGCATTTT. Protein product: CASSPFNYSNQPQHF. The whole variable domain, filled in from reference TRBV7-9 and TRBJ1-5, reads DTGVSQNPRHKITKRGQNVTFRCDPISEHNRLYWYRQTLGQGPEFLTYFQNEAQLEKSRLLSDRFSAERPKGSFSTLEIQRTEQGDSAMYLCASSPFNYSNQPQHFGDGTRLSIL.

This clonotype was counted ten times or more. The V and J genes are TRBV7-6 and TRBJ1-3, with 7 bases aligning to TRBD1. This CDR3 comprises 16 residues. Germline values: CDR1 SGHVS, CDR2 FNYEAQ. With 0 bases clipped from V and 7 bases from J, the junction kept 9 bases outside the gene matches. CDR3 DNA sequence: TGTGCCAGCAGCTTAGCAACGACAGGGAGTACGAACACCATATATTTT. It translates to CASSLATTGSTNTIYF.

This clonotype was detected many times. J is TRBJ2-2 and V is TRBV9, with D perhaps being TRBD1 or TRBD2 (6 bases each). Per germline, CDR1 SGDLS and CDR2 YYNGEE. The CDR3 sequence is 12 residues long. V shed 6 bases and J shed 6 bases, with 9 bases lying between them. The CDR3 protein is CASTGEAGELFF. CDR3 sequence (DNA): TGTGCCAGCACAGGGGAGGCCGGGGAGCTGTTTTTT.

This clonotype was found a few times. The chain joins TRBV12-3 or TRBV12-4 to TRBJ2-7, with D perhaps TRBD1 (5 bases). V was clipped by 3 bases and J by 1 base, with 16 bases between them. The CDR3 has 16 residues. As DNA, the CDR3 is TGTGCCAGCAGTTTCTCGTTAGGGGTCCCATCCTACGAGCAGTACTTC. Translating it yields CASSFSLGVPSYEQYF.

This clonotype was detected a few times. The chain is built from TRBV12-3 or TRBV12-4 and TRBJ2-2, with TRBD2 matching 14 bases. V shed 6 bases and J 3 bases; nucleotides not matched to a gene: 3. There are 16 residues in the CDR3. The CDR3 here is CASSRLAGGDTGELFF. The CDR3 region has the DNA TGTGCCAGCAGCAGACTAGCGGGGGGGGACACCGGGGAGCTGTTTTTT.

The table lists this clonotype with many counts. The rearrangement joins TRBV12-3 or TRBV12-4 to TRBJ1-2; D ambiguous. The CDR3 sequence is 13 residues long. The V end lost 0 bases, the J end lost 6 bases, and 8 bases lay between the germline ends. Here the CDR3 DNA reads TGTGCCAGCAGTTTAGCGCTCCTAGATGGCTACACCTTC. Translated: CASSLALLDGYTF.

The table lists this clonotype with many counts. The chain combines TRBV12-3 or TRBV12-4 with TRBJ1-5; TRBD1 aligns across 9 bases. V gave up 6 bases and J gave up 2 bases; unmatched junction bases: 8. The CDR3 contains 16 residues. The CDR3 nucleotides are TGTGCCAGCAGACACAACAGGGGGCGAGGCAATCAGCCCCAGCATTTT. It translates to CASRHNRGRGNQPQHF.

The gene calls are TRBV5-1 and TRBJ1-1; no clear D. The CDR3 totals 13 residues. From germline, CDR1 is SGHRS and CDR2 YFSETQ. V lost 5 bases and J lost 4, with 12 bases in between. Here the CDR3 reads CASRPAAVTEAFF. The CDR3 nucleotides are TGCGCCAGCAGGCCCGCAGCGGTCACTGAAGCTTTCTTT.

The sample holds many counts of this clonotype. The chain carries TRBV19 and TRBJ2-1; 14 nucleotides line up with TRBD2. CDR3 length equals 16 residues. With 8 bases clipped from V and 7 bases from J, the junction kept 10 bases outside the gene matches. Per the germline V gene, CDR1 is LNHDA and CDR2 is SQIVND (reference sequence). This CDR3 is CASSPRTSGRMNEQFF. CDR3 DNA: TGTGCCAGTTCTCCGCGGACTAGCGGGAGGATGAATGAGCAGTTCTTC.

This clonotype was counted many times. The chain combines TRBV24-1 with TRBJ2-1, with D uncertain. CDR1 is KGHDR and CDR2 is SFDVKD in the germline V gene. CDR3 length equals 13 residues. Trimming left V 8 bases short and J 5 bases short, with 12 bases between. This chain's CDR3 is CATTGPDHNEQFF. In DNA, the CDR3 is TGTGCCACCACCGGCCCGGACCACAATGAGCAGTTCTTC.

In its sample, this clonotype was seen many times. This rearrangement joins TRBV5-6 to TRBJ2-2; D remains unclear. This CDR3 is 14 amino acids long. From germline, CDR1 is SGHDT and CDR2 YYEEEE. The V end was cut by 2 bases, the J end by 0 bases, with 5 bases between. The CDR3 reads CASSFRPNTGELFF. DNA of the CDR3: TGTGCCAGCAGCTTCAGACCGAACACCGGGGAGCTGTTTTTT.

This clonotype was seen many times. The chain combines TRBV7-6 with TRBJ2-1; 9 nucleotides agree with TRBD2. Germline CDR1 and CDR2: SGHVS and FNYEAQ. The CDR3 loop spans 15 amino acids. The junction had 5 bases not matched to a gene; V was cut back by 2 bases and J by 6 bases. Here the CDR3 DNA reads TGTGCCAGCAGCTTATATAGCGGGAGTGGCAATGAGCAGTTCTTC. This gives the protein CASSLYSGSGNEQFF.

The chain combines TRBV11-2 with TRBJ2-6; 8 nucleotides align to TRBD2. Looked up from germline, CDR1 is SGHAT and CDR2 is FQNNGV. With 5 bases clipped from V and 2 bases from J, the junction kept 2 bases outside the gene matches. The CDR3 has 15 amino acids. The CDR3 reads CASSPRGAGANVLTF. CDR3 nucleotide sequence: TGTGCCAGCAGCCCGCGGGGGGCTGGGGCCAACGTCCTGACTTTC. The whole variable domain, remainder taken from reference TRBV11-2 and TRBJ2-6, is EAGVAQSPRYKIIEKRQSVAFWCNPISGHATLYWYQQILGQGPKLLIQFQNNGVVDDSQLPKDRFSAERLKGVDSTLKIQPAKLEDSAVYLCASSPRGAGANVLTFGAGSRLTVL.